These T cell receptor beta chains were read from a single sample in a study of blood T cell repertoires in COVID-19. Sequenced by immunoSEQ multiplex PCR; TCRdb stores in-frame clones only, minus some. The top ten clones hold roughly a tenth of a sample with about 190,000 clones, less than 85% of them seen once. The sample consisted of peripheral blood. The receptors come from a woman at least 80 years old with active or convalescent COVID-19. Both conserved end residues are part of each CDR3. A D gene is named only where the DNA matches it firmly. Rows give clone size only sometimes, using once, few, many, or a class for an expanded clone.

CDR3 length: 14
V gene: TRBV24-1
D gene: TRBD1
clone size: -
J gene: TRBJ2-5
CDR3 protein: CATSAAGGAETQYF
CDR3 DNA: TGTGCCACCAGTGCTGCAGGGGGCGCGGAGACCCAGTACTTC

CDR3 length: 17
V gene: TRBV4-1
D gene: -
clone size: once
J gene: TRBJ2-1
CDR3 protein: CASSQVGGRRWDVEQFF
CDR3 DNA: TGCGCCAGCAGCCAAGTAGGAGGGCGGAGATGGGATGTTGAGCAGTTCTTC

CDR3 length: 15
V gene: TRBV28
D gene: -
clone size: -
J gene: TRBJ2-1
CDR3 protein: CASSHSPESYNEQFF
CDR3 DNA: TGTGCCAGCAGCCATAGCCCGGAGTCCTACAATGAGCAGTTCTTC

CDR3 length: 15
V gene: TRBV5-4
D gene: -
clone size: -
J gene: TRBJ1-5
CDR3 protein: CASSLAGDSDQPQHF
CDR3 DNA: TGTGCCAGCAGCTTGGCGGGTGACTCGGATCAGCCCCAGCATTTT

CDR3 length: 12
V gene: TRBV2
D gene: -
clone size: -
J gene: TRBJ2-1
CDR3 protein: CASRKLVGEQFF
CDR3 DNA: TGTGCCAGCAGGAAACTAGTTGGTGAGCAGTTCTTC

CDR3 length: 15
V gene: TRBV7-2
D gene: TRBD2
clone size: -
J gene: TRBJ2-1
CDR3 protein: CASSWGTSGGNEQFF
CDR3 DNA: TGTGCCAGCAGCTGGGGGACTAGCGGGGGTAATGAGCAGTTCTTC

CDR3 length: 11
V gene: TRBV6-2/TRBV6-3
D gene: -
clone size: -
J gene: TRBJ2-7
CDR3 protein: CASSSTYEQYF
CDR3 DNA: TGTGCCAGCAGCTCTACCTACGAGCAGTACTTC

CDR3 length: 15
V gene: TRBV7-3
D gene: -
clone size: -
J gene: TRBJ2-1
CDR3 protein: CASSLRAPGQDEQFF
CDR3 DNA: TGTGCCAGCAGCCTAAGAGCCCCCGGCCAGGATGAGCAGTTCTTC

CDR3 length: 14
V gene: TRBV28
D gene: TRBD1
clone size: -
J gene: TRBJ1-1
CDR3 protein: CASSLKQGLTEAFF
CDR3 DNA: TGTGCCAGCAGTCTCAAACAGGGGCTCACTGAAGCTTTCTTT

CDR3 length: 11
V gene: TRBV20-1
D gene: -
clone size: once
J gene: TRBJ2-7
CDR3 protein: CSASGVYEQYF
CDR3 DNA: TGCAGTGCTAGCGGGGTTTACGAGCAGTACTTC

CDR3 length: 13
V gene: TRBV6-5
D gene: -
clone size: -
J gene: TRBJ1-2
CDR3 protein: CASSFEWNYGYTF
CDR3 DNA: TGTGCCAGCAGTTTTGAGTGGAACTATGGCTACACCTTC

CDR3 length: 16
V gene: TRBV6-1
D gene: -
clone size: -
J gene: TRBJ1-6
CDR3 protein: CASSEPLLRRGAPLHF
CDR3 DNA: TGTGCCAGCAGTGAACCCCTTCTCCGCAGGGGAGCACCCCTCCACTTT

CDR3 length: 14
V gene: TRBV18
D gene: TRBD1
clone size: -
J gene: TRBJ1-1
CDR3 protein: CASSPKQGANGAFF
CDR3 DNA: TGTGCCAGCTCACCCAAACAGGGGGCGAATGGAGCTTTCTTT

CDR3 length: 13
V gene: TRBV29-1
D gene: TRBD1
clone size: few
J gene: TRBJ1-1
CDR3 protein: CSVGTDLNTEAFF
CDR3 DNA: TGCAGCGTGGGGACAGATTTGAACACTGAAGCTTTCTTT

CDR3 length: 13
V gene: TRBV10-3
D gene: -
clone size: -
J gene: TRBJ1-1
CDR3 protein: CAIREQGSTEAFF
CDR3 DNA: TGTGCCATCAGGGAACAGGGTTCCACTGAAGCTTTCTTT

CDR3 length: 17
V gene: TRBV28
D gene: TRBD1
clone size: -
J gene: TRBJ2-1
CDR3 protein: CASSGTNRGSSYNEQFF
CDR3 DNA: TGTGCCAGCAGTGGGACAAACAGGGGAAGCTCCTACAATGAGCAGTTCTTC

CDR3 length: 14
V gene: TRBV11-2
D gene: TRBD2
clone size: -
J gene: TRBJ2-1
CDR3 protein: CASSLSSGRDEQFF
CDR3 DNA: TGTGCCAGCAGCCTATCTAGCGGGAGGGATGAGCAGTTCTTC

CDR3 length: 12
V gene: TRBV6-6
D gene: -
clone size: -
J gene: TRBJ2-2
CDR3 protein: CATRRYTGELFF
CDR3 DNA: TGTGCCACTAGACGGTACACCGGGGAGCTGTTTTTT

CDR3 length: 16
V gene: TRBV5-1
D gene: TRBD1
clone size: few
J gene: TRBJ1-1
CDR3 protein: CASSRTGGAGNTEAFF
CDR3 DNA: TGCGCCAGCAGCCGTACAGGGGGCGCAGGGAACACTGAAGCTTTCTTT

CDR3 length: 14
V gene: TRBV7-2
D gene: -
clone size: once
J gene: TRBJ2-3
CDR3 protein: CASSSPPMRDTQYF
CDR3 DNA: TGTGCCAGCAGCTCCCCCCCGATGAGAGATACGCAGTATTTT

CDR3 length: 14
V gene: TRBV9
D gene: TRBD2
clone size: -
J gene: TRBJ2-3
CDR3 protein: CASSASGSGDTQYF
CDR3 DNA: TGTGCCAGCAGCGCGAGCGGGAGCGGAGATACGCAGTATTTT

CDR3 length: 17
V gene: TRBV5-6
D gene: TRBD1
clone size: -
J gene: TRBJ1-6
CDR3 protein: CASSYETGQSYNSPLHF
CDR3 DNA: TGTGCCAGCAGCTACGAGACAGGGCAATCCTATAATTCACCCCTCCACTTT

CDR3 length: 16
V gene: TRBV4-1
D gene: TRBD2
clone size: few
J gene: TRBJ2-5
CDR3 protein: CASSQDIGRATKTQYF
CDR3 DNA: TGCGCCAGCAGCCAAGATATCGGGAGGGCCACGAAGACCCAGTACTTC

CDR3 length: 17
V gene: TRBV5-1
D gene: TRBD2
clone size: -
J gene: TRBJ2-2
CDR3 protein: CASSPRLAGVVTGELFF
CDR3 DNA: TGCGCCAGCAGCCCTCGACTAGCGGGAGTCGTGACCGGGGAGCTGTTTTTT

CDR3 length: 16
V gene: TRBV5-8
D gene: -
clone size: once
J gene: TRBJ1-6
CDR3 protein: CASSFPPGFYNSPLHF
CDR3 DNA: TGTGCCAGCAGCTTCCCTCCGGGATTCTATAATTCACCCCTCCACTTT

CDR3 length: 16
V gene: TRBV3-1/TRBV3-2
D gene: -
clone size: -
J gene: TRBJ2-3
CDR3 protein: CASSPPHGGSTDTQYF
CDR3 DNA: TGTGCCAGCAGCCCTCCGCATGGCGGGAGCACAGATACGCAGTATTTT

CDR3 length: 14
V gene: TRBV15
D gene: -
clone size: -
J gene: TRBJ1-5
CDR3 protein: CATSRDPSNQPQHF
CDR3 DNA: TGTGCCACCAGCAGAGATCCGAGCAATCAGCCCCAGCATTTT

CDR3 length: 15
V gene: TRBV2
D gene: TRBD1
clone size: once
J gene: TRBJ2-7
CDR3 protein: CASSANRGYGYEQYF
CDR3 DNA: TGTGCCAGCAGCGCTAACAGGGGGTATGGCTACGAGCAGTACTTC

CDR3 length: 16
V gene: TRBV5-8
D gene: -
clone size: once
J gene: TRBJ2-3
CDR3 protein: CASSSEAGGGTDTQYF
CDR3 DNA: TGTGCCAGCAGCTCAGAGGCTGGCGGAGGCACAGATACGCAGTATTTT

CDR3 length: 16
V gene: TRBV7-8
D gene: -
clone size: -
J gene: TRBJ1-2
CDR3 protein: CASSTLPQGFNYGYTF
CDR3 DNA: TGTGCCAGCAGCACACTGCCACAGGGTTTCAACTATGGCTACACCTTC

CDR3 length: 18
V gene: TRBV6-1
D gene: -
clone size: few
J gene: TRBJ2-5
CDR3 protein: CASSERGHYGVSWETQYF
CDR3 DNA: TGTGCCAGCAGCGAAAGGGGCCACTATGGGGTATCTTGGGAGACCCAGTACTTC

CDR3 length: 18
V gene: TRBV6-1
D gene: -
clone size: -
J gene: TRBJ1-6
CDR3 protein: CASSGAGVRSSYNSPLHF
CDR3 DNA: TGTGCCAGCAGTGGCGCAGGGGTGCGGAGCTCCTATAATTCACCCCTCCACTTT

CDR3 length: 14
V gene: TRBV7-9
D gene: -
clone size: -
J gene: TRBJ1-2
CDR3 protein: CASNQEFSDYGYTF
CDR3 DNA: TGTGCCAGCAATCAGGAATTTAGTGACTATGGCTACACCTTC

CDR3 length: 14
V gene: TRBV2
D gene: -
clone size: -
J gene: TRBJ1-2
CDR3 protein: CASSESGQGYGYTF
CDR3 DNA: TGTGCCAGCAGTGAATCAGGGCAGGGCTATGGCTACACCTTC

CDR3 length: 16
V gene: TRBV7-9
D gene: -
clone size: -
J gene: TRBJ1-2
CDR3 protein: CASSLKDGSGGGGYTF
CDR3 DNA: TGTGCCAGCAGCTTAAAGGATGGGTCGGGAGGTGGCGGCTACACCTTC